This T cell receptor beta chain was retrieved from a study of T cell responses to AZD1222 COVID-19 vaccine. Study-wide context: It was second doses at about 4 or about 12 weeks that were pooled.

Using immunoSEQ multiplex PCR, the repertoire was profiled, and TCRdb retains in-frame clones only, with some absent. The table shows 70,000 to 90,000 clones, with 78% occurring only once. Remarks on this clone: The antigen remains undetermined.

Trimming stripped 3 bases from V and 9 bases from J, with 12 bases between. Germline CDR1 SGHNT, CDR2 YENEEA. The length of the CDR3 is 13 residues. Study-wide results and limits: Nearly half of spike-specific TCRs reportedly target variant regions that are unmutated in the B.1.351 and B.1.1.7 variants. Sampling captured repertoires only after the peak T cell response.

Sequenced here: peripheral blood, sampled on day 0 of AZD1222 vaccination. The chain is built from TRBV11-3 and TRBJ2-1; perhaps TRBD2 as D (6 bases). The clonotype comes from an adult in good health. The CDR3 bases are TGTGCCAGCAGCTTTGTCAGTAGCGGTGAGCAGTTCTTC. Protein: CASSFVSSGEQFF.